This entry describes one T cell receptor (beta chain). This clonotype was recorded at least ten times. It lacks a known antigen. No base qualities exist here, and no much larger clone lies one base off it. The library was made by 5' RACE. The reads were generated on an Illumina HiSeq 2000. A universal primer binding site was added through template switching, and the final cDNA carried a unique molecular identifier so that TCR cDNA molecules could be counted accurately. Specific primers in the conserved constant-segment region were used to synthesize first-strand cDNA for the TCR alpha and beta chains. Each cDNA library was double barcoded, with a SMART-Mk sample barcode plus Illumina barcodes, to control for contamination. TruSeq adapter sequences and Illumina sample barcodes were added in two successive PCR steps. The TCR alpha and beta cDNA libraries were sequenced on the Illumina HiSeq platform using custom primers. In the paper's pipeline: Raw reads were processed with MiGEC to extract unique molecular identifiers, and MiXCR was used to determine CDR3 positions. Recombination models were inferred per individual with the repgenHMM and IGoR tools using an EM algorithm. The analysis of shared clonotypes was done with the tcR package in R, with sharing normalized by the product of cloneset sizes. Out-of-frame nonproductive sequences were analyzed to study raw recombination free of thymic and clonal selection effects. Through fastp at Q25 and MiXCR, TCRdb rebuilt clones from the public reads, retaining in-frame beta chains. For every CDR3 protein sequence, its rows merge into one entry that carries the most common genes and DNA. TCRdb's processing, not the authors', yielded these V and J calls. The sample data list more than 600,000 distinct CDR3 sequences, and about 20% of these were observed just once. Together, the top ten hold roughly 13% of the sample.

These data originate in a study of identical twins (dated by TCRdb to 2016 to 2017). Regarding the research as a whole: TCR alpha and beta repertoires from monozygotic twins, unrelated adults of various ages and cord blood were deep-sequenced to test whether fetal clonotypes persist. To rule out contamination, replicate twin experiments were performed at different times with different library preparation protocols.

All donors were healthy Caucasians. Three pairs of female monozygotic twins, all aged 18 to 29 years, were included in the twin cohort. RNA for TCR libraries was isolated from peripheral blood mononuclear cells. The germline V gene supplies CDR1 KGHDR and CDR2 SFDVKD. Clipping removes 2 bases from V and 12 bases from J, with 9 as the unmatched junction base count. Reading from cysteine to phenylalanine, the CDR3 counts 16 amino acids. Only CDR3 DNA is held: 48 bases, read in frame from base 1. Study-wide findings and limitations: Compared with coincidental sharing between unrelated individuals, out-of-frame TCR alpha sequences shared between twins had an excess of sequences with low generation probability. Recombination models systematically underestimated out-of-frame TCR alpha sharing in monozygotic twins but agreed with sharing between unrelated individuals. Abundant cord blood beta clonotypes had fewer insertions, young adult naive repertoires showed a similar but weaker trend, and memory repertoires showed no such trend. Zero-insertion analyses could be partly confounded by invariant T cells such as MAIT and iNKT, although diverse VJ usage argued against such confounding for most clonotypes. Conclusions relied on cross-sectional statistical analysis, since the same donors could not be followed over many years. A weaker excess of twin sharing was found in beta out-of-frame sequences because the signal-to-noise ratio was lowered by fewer shared sequences.

This sample was also put to use in a study of T cells expressing NK-cell markers. Per that second paper: Fewer than ten donors provided sorted CD3+CD56+NKG2C+, CD3+CD56+NKG2C- and CD3+CD56-NKG2C+ T-cell subsets, whose TCR beta-chain repertoires were profiled. Among the eight sequenced donors, seven were HCMV-seropositive and one was HCMV-seronegative. To restrict sorting to alphabetaTCR-expressing T cells, an anti-gammadeltaTCR antibody was added in several experiments. For six donors, the dominant CD3+CD56+NKG2C+ clonotypes were among the top 10 CD8+ clonotypes and accounted for roughly 1.0-8% of CD8+ T cells. Those dominant clonotypes were again the most abundant among CD3+CD56-NKG2C+ cells in a handful of donors, at about 28.3-65%. It remained unclear whether the expanded NKG2C-expressing T cell clones were specific for HCMV antigens. All eight donors whose samples were sequenced were randomly selected healthy volunteers, three of them men and five women. To determine HCMV serostatus, a commercial ELISA kit was used to detect HCMV-specific IgG in serum. For several donors, bulk peripheral blood T-cell repertoires were additionally sequenced from unsorted PBMC. Reads were demultiplexed and grouped by UMI with MIGEC, and clonotypes were assembled and quantified with MiTCR. To remove erroneous sequences, TCR cDNA sequences were retained only when supported by two or more reads. The tcR package was used for downstream repertoire analysis, and clonotypes were matched across fractions by CDR3 nucleotide sequence plus V segment. VDJmatch was used to annotate antigen specificity against VDJdb, with one amino acid substitution in CDR3 allowed.

This receptor was taken from a woman under 30 in good health. This sequence uses TRBV24-1 and TRBJ2-1; a stretch of 13 junction bases matches TRBD2. Sequenced: PBMCs. DNA sequence: TGTGCCACCAGTGATTCGACGTGGGGGACTAGCGGGACGCAGTTCTTC. Translated, this is CATSDSTWGTSGTQFF.